The clone carrying this T cell receptor beta chain has a count of ten or more. Its specificity is unknown. This entry comes from a study of Graves' ophthalmopathy and Graves' hyperthyroidism. Study results and caveats: In blood, most expanded thyroid clonotypes above 0.001 frequency were also detected. The model achieved about 64% sensitivity and less than 75% specificity for ophthalmopathy progression.

RNA transcripts served as template for amplifying TCR beta CDR3 sequences. RT-PCR was first run with HTBI primers, then multiplex PCR in a second round. One entry per CDR3 protein, called by TCRdb with MiXCR from the multiplex PCR reads. Among 170,000 or so distinct CDR3 sequences listed, 30% to 45% were seen once. The CDR3 length is 12 residues. CDR1 is SGHTA and CDR2 is FQGNSA in the germline V gene. Trimming cost V 5 bases and J 7 bases, with 11 bases left between them. Enrollment excluded any patients with other autoimmune diseases, uncontrolled infections, pregnancy or lactation. Sample: peripheral blood. The origin of this receptor is a woman aged 40 to 50 with Graves' ophthalmopathy. The chain carries TRBV7-2 and TRBJ1-2; a possible D gene is TRBD1 (6 bases). The DNA for the CDR3 is TGTGCCAGCAGCGCAACAGGGAGTGGCTACACCTTC. Encoded protein: CASSATGSGYTF. Using reference TRBV7-2 and TRBJ1-2 for the parts outside the CDR3, the full variable domain is GAGVSQSPSNKVTEKGKDVELRCDPISGHTALYWYRQSLGQGLEFLIYFQGNSAPDKSGLPSDRFSAERTGGSVSTLTIQRTQQEDSAVYLCASSATGSGYTFGSGTRLTVV.